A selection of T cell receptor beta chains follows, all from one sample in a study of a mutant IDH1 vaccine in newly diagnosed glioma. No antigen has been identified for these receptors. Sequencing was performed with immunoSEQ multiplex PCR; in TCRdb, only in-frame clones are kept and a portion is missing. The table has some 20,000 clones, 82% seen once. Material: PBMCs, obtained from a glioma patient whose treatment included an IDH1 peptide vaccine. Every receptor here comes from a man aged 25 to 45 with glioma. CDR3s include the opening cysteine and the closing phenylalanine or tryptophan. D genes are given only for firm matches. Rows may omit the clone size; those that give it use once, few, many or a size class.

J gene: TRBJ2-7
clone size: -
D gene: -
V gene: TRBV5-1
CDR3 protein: CASSLAGTATYEQYF
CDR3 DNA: TGCGCCAGCAGCTTGGCCGGGACGGCTACCTACGAGCAGTACTTC

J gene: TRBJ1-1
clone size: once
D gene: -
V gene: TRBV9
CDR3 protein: CASSPHRENTEAFF
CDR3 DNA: TGTGCCAGCAGCCCCCACAGGGAGAACACTGAAGCTTTCTTT

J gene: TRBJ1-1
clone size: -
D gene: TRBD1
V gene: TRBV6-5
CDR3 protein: CASSPGDRGNTEAFF
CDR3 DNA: TGTGCCAGCAGCCCTGGGGACAGGGGGAACACTGAAGCTTTCTTT

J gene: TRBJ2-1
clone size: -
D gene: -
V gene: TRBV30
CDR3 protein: CAWKGVNEQFF
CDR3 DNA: TGTGCCTGGAAGGGGGTTAATGAGCAGTTCTTC

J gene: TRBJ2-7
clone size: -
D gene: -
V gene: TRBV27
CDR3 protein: CASSAISYEQYF
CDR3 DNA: TGTGCCAGCAGTGCCATCTCCTACGAGCAGTACTTC

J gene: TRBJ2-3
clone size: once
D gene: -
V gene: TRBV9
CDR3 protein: CASSVHSATDTQYF
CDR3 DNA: TGTGCCAGCAGCGTACATTCAGCCACAGATACGCAGTATTTT

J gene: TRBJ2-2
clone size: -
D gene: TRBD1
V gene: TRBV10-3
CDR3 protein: CATGQGTGELFF
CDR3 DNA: TGTGCCACCGGACAGGGGACCGGGGAGCTGTTTTTT

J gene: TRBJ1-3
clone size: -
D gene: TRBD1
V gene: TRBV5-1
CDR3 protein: CASSPQGQSSGNTIYF
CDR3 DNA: TGCGCCAGCAGCCCCCAGGGACAGAGCTCTGGAAACACCATATATTTT

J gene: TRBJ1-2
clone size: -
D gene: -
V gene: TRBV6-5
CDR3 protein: CASSYSRDYGYTF
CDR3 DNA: TGTGCCAGCAGTTACTCTAGGGACTATGGCTACACCTTC

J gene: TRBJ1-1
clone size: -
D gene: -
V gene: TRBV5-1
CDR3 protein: CASSFRGTEAFF
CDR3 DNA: TGCGCCAGCAGCTTCCGGGGCACTGAAGCTTTCTTT

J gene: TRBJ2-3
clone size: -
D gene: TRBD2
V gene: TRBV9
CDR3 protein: CASSVVGASGRAQDTQYF
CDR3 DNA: TGTGCCAGCAGCGTAGTAGGGGCTAGCGGGAGGGCACAAGATACGCAGTATTTT

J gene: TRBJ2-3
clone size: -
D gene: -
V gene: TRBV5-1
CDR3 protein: CASSSLGDTQYF
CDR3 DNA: TGCGCCAGCAGCTCCCTTGGGGATACGCAGTATTTT

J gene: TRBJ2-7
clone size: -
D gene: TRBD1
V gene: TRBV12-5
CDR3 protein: CASGLTRTGPPYEQYF
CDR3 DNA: TGTGCTAGTGGCTTGACGCGGACAGGGCCGCCCTACGAGCAGTACTTC

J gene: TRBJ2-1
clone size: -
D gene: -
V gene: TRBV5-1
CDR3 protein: CASSLEGLREEQFF
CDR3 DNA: TGCGCCAGCAGCTTGGAGGGCCTCCGCGAGGAGCAGTTCTTC

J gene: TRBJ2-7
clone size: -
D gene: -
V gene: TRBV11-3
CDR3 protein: CASSPRTGSYEQYF
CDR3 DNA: TGTGCCAGCAGCCCCCGAACAGGTTCCTACGAGCAGTACTTC

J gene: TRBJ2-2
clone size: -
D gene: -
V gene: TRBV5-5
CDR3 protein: CASSLKDTNTGELFF
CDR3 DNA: TGTGCCAGCAGCTTAAAGGACACCAACACCGGGGAGCTGTTTTTT

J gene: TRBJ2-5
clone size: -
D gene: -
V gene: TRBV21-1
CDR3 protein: CASSKAVTPVQETQYF
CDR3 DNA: TGTGCCAGCAGCAAAGCGGTTACCCCCGTCCAAGAGACCCAGTACTTC

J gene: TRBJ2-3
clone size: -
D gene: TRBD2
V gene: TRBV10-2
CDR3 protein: CASWGQREGTDTQYF
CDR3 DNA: TGCGCCAGCTGGGGGCAGCGGGAGGGCACAGATACGCAGTATTTT

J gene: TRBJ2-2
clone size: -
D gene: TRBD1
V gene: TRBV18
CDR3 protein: CASSQDRVLTGELFF
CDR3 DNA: TGTGCCAGCTCACAGGACAGGGTTTTAACCGGGGAGCTGTTTTTT

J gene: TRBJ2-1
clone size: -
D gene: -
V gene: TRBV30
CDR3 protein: CAWSGAPLYNEQFF
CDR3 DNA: TGTGCCTGGAGTGGCGCTCCCCTATACAATGAGCAGTTCTTC

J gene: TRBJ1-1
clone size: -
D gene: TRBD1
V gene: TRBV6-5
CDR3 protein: CASSYRDRGTEAFF
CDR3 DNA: TGTGCCAGCAGTTATCGGGACAGGGGTACTGAAGCTTTCTTT

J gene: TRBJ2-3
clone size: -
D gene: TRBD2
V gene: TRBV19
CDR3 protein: CASSGQLAGDHRNTQYF
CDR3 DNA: TGTGCCAGTAGCGGACAGCTAGCGGGGGACCACCGGAATACGCAGTATTTT

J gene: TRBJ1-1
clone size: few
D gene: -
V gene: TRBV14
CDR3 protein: CASSQVSPGALNTEAFF
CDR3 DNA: TGTGCCAGCAGCCAAGTCTCACCAGGGGCCCTGAACACTGAAGCTTTCTTT

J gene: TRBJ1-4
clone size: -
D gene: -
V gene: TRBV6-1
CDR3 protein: CASSDIGWDQPNEKLFF
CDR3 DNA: TGTGCCAGCAGTGATATAGGTTGGGACCAACCAAATGAAAAACTGTTTTTT

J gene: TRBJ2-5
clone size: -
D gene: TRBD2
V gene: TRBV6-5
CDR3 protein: CASSPSGIETQYF
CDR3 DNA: TGTGCCAGCAGTCCCAGCGGGATCGAGACCCAGTACTTC

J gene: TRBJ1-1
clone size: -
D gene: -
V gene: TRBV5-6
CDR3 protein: CASSLTGNTEAFF
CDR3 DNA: TGTGCCAGCAGCTTGACGGGGAACACTGAAGCTTTCTTT

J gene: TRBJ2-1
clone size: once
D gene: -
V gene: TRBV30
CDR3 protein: CAWSIGSFDEQFF
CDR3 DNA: TGTGCCTGGAGTATCGGTTCTTTCGATGAGCAGTTCTTC

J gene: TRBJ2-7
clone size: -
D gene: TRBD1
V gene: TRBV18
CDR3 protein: CASSLMDRGGNEQYF
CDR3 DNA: TGTGCCAGCTCCCTAATGGACAGGGGGGGGAACGAGCAGTACTTC

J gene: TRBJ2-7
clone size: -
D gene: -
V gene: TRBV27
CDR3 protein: CASSFIAMSSYEQYF
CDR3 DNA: TGTGCCAGCAGTTTCATAGCGATGAGCTCCTACGAGCAGTACTTC

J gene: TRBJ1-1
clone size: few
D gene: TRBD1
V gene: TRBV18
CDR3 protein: CASSGQGAGSNTEAFF
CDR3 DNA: TGTGCCAGCTCAGGACAGGGGGCAGGGTCGAACACTGAAGCTTTCTTT

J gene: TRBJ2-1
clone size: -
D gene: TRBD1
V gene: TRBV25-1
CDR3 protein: CATLTGGHEQFF
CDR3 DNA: TGTGCCACCCTGACAGGGGGCCATGAGCAGTTCTTC

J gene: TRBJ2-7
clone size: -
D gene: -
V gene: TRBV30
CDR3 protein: CAWRKLLVSAYEQYF
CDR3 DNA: TGTGCCTGGAGAAAGTTACTAGTATCGGCCTACGAGCAGTACTTC

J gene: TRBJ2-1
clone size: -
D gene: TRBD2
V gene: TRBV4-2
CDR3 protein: CASSQDPLAGYSYNEQFF
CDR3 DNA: TGTGCCAGCAGCCAAGATCCACTAGCGGGCTACTCCTACAATGAGCAGTTCTTC

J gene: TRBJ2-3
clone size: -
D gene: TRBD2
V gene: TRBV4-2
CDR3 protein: CASSQVAGSTDTQYF
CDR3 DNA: TGTGCCAGCAGCCAAGTAGCGGGGTCCACAGATACGCAGTATTTT

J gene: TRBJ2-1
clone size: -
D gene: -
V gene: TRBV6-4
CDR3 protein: CASSDFREGGLGEQFF
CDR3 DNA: TGTGCCAGCAGTGACTTCCGCGAAGGGGGTCTTGGTGAGCAGTTCTTC

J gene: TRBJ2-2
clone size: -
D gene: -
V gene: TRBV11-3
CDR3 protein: CASSRGAGSNTGELFF
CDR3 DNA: TGTGCCAGCAGTCGGGGGGCAGGTTCGAACACCGGGGAGCTGTTTTTT

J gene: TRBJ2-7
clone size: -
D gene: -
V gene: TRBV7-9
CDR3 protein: CASSQGGSAYEQYF
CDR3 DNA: TGTGCCAGCAGCCAAGGGGGAAGCGCCTACGAGCAGTACTTC

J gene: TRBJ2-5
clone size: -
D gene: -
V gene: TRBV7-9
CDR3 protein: CASSLVGVAVGETQYF
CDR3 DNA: TGTGCCAGCAGCTTAGTCGGGGTAGCGGTGGGGGAGACCCAGTACTTC

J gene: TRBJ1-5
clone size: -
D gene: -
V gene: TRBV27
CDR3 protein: CASSPGAGQPQHF
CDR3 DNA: TGTGCCAGCAGCCCCGGGGCGGGGCAGCCCCAGCATTTT

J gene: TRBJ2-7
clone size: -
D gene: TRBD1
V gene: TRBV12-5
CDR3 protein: CASALTGDAYEQYF
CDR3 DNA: TGTGCTAGTGCCCTGACAGGGGACGCCTACGAGCAGTACTTC

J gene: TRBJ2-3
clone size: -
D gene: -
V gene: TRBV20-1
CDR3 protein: CSARKRDTQYF
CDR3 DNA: TGCAGTGCTAGAAAGCGTGATACGCAGTATTTT

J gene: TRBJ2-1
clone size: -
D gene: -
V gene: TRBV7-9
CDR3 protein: CASSFRQYNEQFF
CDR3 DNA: TGTGCCAGCAGCTTCCGGCAGTACAATGAGCAGTTCTTC

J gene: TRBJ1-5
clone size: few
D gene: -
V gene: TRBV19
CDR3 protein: CASSRRTWESNQPQHF
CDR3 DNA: TGTGCCAGTAGTAGACGGACGTGGGAGAGCAATCAGCCCCAGCATTTT

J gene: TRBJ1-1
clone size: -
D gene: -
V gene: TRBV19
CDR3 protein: CASSIGGHGTEAFF
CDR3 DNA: TGTGCCAGTAGTATCGGGGGGCACGGCACTGAAGCTTTCTTT

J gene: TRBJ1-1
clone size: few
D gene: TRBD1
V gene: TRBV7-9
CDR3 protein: CASSGRGTVDTEAFF
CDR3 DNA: TGTGCCAGCAGCGGGAGGGGGACAGTGGACACTGAAGCTTTCTTT

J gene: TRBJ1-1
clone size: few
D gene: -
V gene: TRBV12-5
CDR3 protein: CASGPGPVAFF
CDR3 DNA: TGTGCTAGTGGGCCGGGACCTGTAGCTTTCTTT

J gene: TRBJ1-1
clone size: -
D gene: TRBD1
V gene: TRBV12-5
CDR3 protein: CASGFPRAGTGWTEAFF
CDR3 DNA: TGTGCTAGTGGTTTCCCGCGCGCAGGGACAGGATGGACTGAAGCTTTCTTT

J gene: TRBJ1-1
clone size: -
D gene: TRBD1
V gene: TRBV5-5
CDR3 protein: CASSLFQGATEAFF
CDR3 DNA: TGTGCCAGCAGCTTGTTTCAGGGGGCGACTGAAGCTTTCTTT

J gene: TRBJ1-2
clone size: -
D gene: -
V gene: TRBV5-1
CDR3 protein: CASSLGRDFSGYGYTF
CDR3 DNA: TGCGCCAGCAGCTTGGGCCGGGATTTCTCTGGCTATGGCTACACCTTC

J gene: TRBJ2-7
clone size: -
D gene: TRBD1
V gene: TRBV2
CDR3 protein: CASSKGGTGSYEQYF
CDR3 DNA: TGTGCCAGCAGTAAAGGGGGGACAGGCTCCTACGAGCAGTACTTC

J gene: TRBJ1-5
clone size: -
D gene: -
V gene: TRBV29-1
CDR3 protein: CSVGEFGGVNQPQHF
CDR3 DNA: TGCAGCGTTGGGGAGTTTGGAGGGGTCAATCAGCCCCAGCATTTT

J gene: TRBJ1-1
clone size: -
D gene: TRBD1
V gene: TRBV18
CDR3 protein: CASSPLIGQGMNTEAFF
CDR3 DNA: TGTGCCAGCTCACCATTGATAGGACAGGGCATGAACACTGAAGCTTTCTTT

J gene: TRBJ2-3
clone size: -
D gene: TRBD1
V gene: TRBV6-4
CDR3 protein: CASSAGTADTDTQYF
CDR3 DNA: TGTGCCAGCAGCGCCGGGACAGCCGACACAGATACGCAGTATTTT

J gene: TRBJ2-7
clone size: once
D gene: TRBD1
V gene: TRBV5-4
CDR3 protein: CASSSGTGIVGEQYF
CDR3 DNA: TGTGCCAGCAGCTCCGGGACAGGGATTGTGGGCGAGCAGTACTTC

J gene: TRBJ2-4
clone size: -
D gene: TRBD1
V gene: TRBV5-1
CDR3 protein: CASSFAGTEQNIQYF
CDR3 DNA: TGCGCCAGCAGTTTCGCCGGGACAGAACAAAACATTCAGTACTTC

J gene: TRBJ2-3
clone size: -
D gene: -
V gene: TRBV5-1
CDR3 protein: CASSKTASTDTQYF
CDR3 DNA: TGCGCCAGCAGCAAGACAGCTAGCACAGATACGCAGTATTTT

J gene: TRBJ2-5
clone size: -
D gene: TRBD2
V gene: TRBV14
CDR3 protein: CASSQGMLAGGSQETQYF
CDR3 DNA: TGTGCCAGCAGCCAAGGAATGCTAGCGGGAGGGTCCCAAGAGACCCAGTACTTC

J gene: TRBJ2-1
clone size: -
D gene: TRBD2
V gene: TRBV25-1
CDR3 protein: CASSVSGRTYNEQFF
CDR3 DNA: TGTGCCAGCAGTGTCAGCGGGAGGACATACAATGAGCAGTTCTTC

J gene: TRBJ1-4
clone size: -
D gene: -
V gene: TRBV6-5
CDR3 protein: CASSYSRGNEKLFF
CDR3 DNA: TGTGCCAGCAGTTACTCCCGTGGTAATGAAAAACTGTTTTTT